This T cell receptor (beta chain) originates from a study of T cell responses to AZD1222 COVID-19 vaccine. About this clone: What it binds is unknown.

The V gene's germline CDR1 is SGHTA and CDR2 FQGNSA. The CDR3 has 14 amino acids. Trimming pared 5 bases from V and 4 bases from J, leaving 12 bases between. General study findings and limits: Scientists sampled the repertoires only once the peak T cell response had passed. Clonal diversity may have been underestimated in mostly white British donors. Among those given AZD1222, only five or six were seropositive at baseline. Unmutated regions of variants are reportedly targeted by nearly half of spike-specific TCRs.

Profiling relied on immunoSEQ multiplex PCR, and the TCRdb table lists in-frame clones only, not all of them. This sample has about 110,000 clones, with roughly 88% found just once. The V and J genes are TRBV7-2 and TRBJ2-1; D assignment may be TRBD1 or TRBD2 (5 bases each). The sequence came from an adult in good health. The sample here was peripheral blood, taken on day 0 of MenACWY control vaccination. CDR3 coding DNA: TGTGCCAGCAGCCAAGGGACCTTTTACAATGAGCAGTTCTTC. As protein: CASSQGTFYNEQFF.